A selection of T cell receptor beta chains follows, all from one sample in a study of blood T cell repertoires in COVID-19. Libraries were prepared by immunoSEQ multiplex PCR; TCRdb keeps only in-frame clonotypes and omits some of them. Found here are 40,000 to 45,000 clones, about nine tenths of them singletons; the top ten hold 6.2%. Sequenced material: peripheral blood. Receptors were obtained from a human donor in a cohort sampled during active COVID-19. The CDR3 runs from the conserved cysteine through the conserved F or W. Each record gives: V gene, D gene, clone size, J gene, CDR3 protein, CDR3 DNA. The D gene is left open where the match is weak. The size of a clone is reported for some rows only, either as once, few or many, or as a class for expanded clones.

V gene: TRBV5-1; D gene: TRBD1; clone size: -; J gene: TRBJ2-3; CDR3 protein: CASRQGDTDTQYF; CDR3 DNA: TGCGCCAGCAGACAGGGGGACACAGATACGCAGTATTTT
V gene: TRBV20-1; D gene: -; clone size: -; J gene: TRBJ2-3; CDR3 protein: CSAPDRLTQYF; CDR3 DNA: TGCAGTGCTCCCGACAGGTTGACGCAGTATTTT
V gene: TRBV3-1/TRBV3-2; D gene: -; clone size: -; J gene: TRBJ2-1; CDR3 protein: CASSQDSWRNEQFF; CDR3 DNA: TGTGCCAGCAGCCAAGATAGTTGGCGGAATGAGCAGTTCTTC
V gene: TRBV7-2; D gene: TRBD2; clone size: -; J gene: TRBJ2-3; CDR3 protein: CASSFSRGRTDTQYF; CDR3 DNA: TGTGCCAGCAGCTTCTCGCGCGGGAGGACAGATACGCAGTATTTT
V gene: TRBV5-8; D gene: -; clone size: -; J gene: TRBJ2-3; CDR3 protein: CASSFAQIEADTQYF; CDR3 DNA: TGTGCCAGCAGCTTCGCTCAGATCGAGGCAGATACGCAGTATTTT
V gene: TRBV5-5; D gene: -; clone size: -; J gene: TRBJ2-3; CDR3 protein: CASSLTGLGDTQYF; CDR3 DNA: TGTGCCAGCAGCTTGACAGGGTTGGGGGATACGCAGTATTTT
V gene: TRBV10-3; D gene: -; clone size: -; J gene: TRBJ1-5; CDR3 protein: CAISVNSNQPQHF; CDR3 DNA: TGTGCCATCAGTGTTAATAGCAATCAGCCCCAGCATTTT
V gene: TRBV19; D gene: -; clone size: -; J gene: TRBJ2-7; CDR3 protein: CASSTGLAQKQYF; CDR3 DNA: TGTGCCAGTAGTACAGGACTTGCACAAAAGCAGTACTTC
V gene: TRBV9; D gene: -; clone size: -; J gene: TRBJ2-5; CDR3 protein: CASSLTPNNQETQYF; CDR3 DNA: TGTGCCAGCAGCCTGACACCGAACAACCAAGAGACCCAGTACTTC
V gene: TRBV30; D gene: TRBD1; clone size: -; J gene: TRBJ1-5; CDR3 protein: CAWSADRGNQPQHF; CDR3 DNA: TGTGCCTGGAGCGCAGACAGGGGGAATCAGCCCCAGCATTTT
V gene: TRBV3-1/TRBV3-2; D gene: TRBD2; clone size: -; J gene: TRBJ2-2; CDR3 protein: CASSQEGAGVKDTGELFF; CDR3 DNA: TGTGCCAGCAGCCAAGAGGGAGCGGGAGTTAAGGACACCGGGGAGCTGTTTTTT
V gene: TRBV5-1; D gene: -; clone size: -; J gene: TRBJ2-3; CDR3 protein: CASSRDLVADTQYF; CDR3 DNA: TGCGCCAGCAGCCGGGATCTTGTGGCAGATACGCAGTATTTT
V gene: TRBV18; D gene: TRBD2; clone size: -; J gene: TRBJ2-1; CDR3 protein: CASSPSGTTYGEQFF; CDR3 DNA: TGTGCCAGCTCACCTTCCGGGACTACTTACGGTGAGCAGTTCTTC
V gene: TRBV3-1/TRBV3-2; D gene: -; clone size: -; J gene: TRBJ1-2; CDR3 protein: CASSQDLAQGGYTF; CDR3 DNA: TGTGCCAGCAGCCAAGACCTGGCTCAGGGGGGCTACACCTTC
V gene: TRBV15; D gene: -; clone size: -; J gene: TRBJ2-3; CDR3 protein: CATSRDLGGAGGDTQYF; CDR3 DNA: TGTGCCACCAGCAGAGATCTTGGGGGCGCAGGCGGAGATACGCAGTATTTT
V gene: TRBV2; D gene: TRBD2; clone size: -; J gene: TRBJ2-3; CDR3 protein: CAWEIAGTQYF; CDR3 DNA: TGTGCCTGGGAAATAGCGGGAACGCAGTATTTT
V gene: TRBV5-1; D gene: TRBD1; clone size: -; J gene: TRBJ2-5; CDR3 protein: CASSWRQGPQETQYF; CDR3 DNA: TGCGCCAGCAGCTGGCGACAGGGACCTCAAGAGACCCAGTACTTC
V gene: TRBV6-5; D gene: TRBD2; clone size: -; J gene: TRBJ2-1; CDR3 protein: CASSLAGGHNEQFF; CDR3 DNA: TGTGCCAGCAGTTTAGCGGGGGGGCATAATGAGCAGTTCTTC
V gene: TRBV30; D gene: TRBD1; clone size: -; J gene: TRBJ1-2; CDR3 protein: CAWRGQGVVSYGYTF; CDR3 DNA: TGTGCCTGGAGGGGACAGGGGGTGGTTTCATATGGCTACACCTTC
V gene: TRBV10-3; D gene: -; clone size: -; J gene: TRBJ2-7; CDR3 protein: CAINGELVHEQYF; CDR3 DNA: TGTGCCATCAACGGGGAGTTGGTCCACGAGCAGTACTTC
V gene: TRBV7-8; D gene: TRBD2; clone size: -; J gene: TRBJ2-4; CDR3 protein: CASSYSRGAGKNIQYF; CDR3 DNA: TGTGCCAGCAGCTACTCGCGGGGGGCGGGCAAAAACATTCAGTACTTC
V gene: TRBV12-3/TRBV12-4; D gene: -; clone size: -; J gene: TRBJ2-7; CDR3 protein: CASSSRGSRQYF; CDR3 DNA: TGTGCCAGCAGTAGTAGGGGGAGCCGGCAGTACTTC
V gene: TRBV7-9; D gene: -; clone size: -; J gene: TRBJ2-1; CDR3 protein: CASSYSLSRIEQFF; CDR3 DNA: TGTGCCAGCAGCTACTCACTTAGCCGCATTGAGCAGTTCTTC
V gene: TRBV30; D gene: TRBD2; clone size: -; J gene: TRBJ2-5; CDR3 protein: CARGGVQETQYF; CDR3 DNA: TGTGCCCGGGGGGGGGTCCAAGAGACCCAGTACTTC
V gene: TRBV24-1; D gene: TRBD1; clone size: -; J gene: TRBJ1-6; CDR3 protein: CATSDLQGANNSPLHF; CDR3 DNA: TGTGCCACCAGTGATTTACAGGGGGCGAATAATTCACCCCTCCACTTT
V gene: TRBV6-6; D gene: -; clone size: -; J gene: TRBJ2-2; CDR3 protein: CASRPTLTGNTGELFF; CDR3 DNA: TGTGCCAGCAGACCTACTTTGACAGGGAACACCGGGGAGCTGTTTTTT
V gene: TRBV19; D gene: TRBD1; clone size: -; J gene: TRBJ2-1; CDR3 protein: CASSMGGQGFYNEQFF; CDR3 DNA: TGTGCCAGTAGTATGGGGGGACAGGGTTTCTACAATGAGCAGTTCTTC
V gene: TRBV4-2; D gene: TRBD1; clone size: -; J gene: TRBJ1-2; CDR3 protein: CASSQEDRGHGYGYTF; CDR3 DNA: TGTGCCAGCAGCCAAGAGGACAGGGGGCATGGCTATGGCTACACCTTC
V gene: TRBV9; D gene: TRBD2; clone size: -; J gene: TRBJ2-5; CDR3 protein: CARSAGGEESTQYF; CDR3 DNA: TGTGCCCGCAGCGCGGGGGGGGAAGAGTCGACCCAGTACTTC
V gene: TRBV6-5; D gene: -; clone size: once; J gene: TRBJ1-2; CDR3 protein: CASSTSGRGGYTF; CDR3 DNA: TGTGCCAGCAGTACCTCAGGGCGGGGAGGCTACACCTTC
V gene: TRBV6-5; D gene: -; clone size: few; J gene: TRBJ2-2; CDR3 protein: CASIWTLNTGELFF; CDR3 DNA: TGTGCCAGCATCTGGACATTGAACACCGGGGAGCTGTTTTTT
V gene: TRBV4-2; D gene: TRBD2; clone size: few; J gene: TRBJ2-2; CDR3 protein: CASSQDFRGNGLAGFTGELFF; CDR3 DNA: TGTGCCAGCAGCCAAGATTTCCGTGGGAATGGACTAGCGGGTTTCACCGGGGAGCTGTTTTTT
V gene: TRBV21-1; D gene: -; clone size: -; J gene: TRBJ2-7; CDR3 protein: CASSNNNMTGGYEQYF; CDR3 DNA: TGTGCCAGCAGCAACAATAATATGACAGGGGGCTACGAGCAGTACTTC
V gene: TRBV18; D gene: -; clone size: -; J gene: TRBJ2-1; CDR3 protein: CASSPEVVVNEQFF; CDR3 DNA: TGTGCCAGCTCACCAGAGGTCGTCGTGAATGAGCAGTTCTTC
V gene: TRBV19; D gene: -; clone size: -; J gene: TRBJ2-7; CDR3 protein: CASSIVGGKSSYEQYF; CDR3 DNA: TGTGCCAGTAGTATTGTGGGCGGGAAGAGCTCCTACGAGCAGTACTTC
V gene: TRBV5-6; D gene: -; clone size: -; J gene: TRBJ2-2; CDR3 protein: CASSSRVTGELFF; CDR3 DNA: TGTGCCAGCAGCTCCAGGGTAACCGGGGAGCTGTTTTTT
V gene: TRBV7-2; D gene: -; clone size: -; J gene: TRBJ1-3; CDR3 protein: CASSFGQLGNTIYF; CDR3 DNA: TGTGCCAGCAGCTTTGGACAGCTTGGAAACACCATATATTTT
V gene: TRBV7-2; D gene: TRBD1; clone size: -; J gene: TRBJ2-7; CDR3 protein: CASSPSGQSYEQYF; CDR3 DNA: TGTGCCAGCAGCCCGTCGGGACAGTCCTACGAGCAGTACTTC
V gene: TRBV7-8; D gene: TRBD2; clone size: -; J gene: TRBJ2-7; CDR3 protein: CASSLEASGGREYF; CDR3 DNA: TGTGCCAGCAGCTTAGAGGCTAGCGGGGGGAGGGAGTACTTC
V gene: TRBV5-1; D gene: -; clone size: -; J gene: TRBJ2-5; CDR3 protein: CASSLLGTPQETQYF; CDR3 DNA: TGCGCCAGCAGCCTACTCGGGACTCCTCAAGAGACCCAGTACTTC
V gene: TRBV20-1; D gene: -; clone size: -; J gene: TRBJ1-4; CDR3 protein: CSAQRGEKLFF; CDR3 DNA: TGCAGTGCCCAGAGAGGCGAAAAACTGTTTTTT
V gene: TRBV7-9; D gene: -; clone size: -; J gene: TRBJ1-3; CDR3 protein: CASSLTTGNTIYF; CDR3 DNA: TGTGCCAGCAGCTTAACTACCGGAAACACCATATATTTT
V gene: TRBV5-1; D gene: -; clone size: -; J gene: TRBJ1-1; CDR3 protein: CASSPRSKTGGTEAFF; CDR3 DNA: TGCGCCAGCAGCCCGAGATCAAAGACAGGAGGTACTGAAGCTTTCTTT
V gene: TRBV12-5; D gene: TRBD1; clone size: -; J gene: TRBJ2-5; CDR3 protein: CASGLGTGGSETQYF; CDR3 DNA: TGTGCTAGTGGTTTAGGGACAGGGGGATCAGAGACCCAGTACTTC
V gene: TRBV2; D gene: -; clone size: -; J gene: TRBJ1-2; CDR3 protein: CASSLSYGYTF; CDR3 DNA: TGTGCCAGCAGCCTGAGCTATGGCTACACCTTC
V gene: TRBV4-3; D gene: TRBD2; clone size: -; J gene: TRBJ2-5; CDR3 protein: CASSPTSGVPQETQYF; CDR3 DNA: TGCGCCAGCAGCCCGACTAGCGGGGTACCTCAAGAGACCCAGTACTTC
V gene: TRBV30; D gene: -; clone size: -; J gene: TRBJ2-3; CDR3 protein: CAWSVNLRADTQYF; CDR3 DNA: TGTGCCTGGAGTGTGAACCTGCGGGCAGATACGCAGTATTTT
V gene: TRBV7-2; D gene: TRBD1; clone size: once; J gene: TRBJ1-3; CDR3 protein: CASSLGTGSGNTIYF; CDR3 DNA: TGTGCCAGCAGCTTAGGGACAGGGTCTGGAAACACCATATATTTT
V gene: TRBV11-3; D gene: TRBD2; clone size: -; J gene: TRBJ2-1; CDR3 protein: CASSLGTSINNEQFF; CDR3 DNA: TGTGCCAGCAGCTTGGGGACTAGCATAAACAATGAGCAGTTCTTC
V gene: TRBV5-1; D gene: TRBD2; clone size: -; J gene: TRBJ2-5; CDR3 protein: CASSLEGSGKGETQYF; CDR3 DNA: TGCGCCAGCAGCTTGGAGGGTAGCGGGAAAGGGGAGACCCAGTACTTC